This T cell receptor beta chain was documented in a study of blood T cell repertoires in COVID-19. This clone was picked up one time. Some clones are missing from TCRdb's copy, which holds only in-frame ones; the method was immunoSEQ multiplex PCR. The table shows 200,000 to 250,000 clones, with 80% to 85% occurring only once. V lost 5 bases to trimming and J lost 8 bases; unmatched junction nucleotides: 8. CDR3 length: 14 amino acids. Germline V gene data show CDR1 as WNHNN and CDR2 as SYGVQD (reference sequence). Sequencing input: peripheral blood. The sequence derives from a woman in her 30s who had recovered from COVID-19. J is TRBJ2-1 and V is TRBV10-1; 8 bases fit TRBD2. The CDR3 region is CASSTPGGADEQFF. In DNA form, the CDR3 reads TGCGCCAGCAGTACCCCGGGGGGGGCGGATGAGCAGTTCTTC.